These 5 T cell receptor beta chains originate from one sample sequenced in a study of blood T cell repertoires in COVID-19. Clones were read by immunoSEQ multiplex PCR, and TCRdb kept only the in-frame ones, dropping some. The sample has 55,000 to 80,000 clones; around 83% are singletons. Source material: peripheral blood. These receptors were obtained from a human donor in a cohort sampled during active COVID-19.

This clone was recorded once. This chain joins TRBV3-1 (or the pseudogene TRBV3-2) and TRBJ1-6, with D unclear. V was cut by 0 bases and J by 12 bases, with 12 bases left in between. The germline gives CDR1 LGHDT, CDR2 YNNKEL (reference sequence). The CDR3 has 14 residues. CDR3 loop: CASSQEERLGPLHF. CDR3 bases: TGTGCCAGCAGCCAAGAGGAGCGGCTAGGACCCCTCCACTTT.

This clone is a singleton in its sample. V is TRBV11-2 and J is TRBJ2-2; 8 bases map to TRBD1. The V gene's germline CDR1 is SGHAT and CDR2 FQNNGV. With 3 bases clipped from V and 4 bases from J, the junction kept 7 bases outside the gene matches. The CDR3 sequence is 16 residues long. The CDR3 region has the DNA TGTGCCAGCAGCTTCCCCGGACAGGGAATCACCGGGGAGCTGTTTTTT. It specifies CASSFPGQGITGELFF.

DNA of the CDR3: TGTGCCAGCAGCTTAGGCGCGGGAGGCTCCTACGAGCAGTACTTC. Amino acids: CASSLGAGGSYEQYF. The chain employs TRBV7-6 and TRBJ2-7; 8 bases match TRBD2. CDR3 length: 15 amino acids. Germline trimming cut 1 base from V and 0 bases from J; bases unmatched to any gene: 2. Germline V lookup: CDR1 SGHVS, CDR2 FNYEAQ.

This clone was recorded only once. The CDR3 loop reads CASSSGTAGGQNTQYF. DNA of the CDR3: TGTGCCAGCAGCTCCGGAACAGCGGGAGGGCAAAATACGCAGTATTTT. The chain carries TRBV7-3 and TRBJ2-3; 10 positions agree with TRBD2. Unmatched junction bases numbered 11, after V lost 4 bases and J lost 7 bases. This CDR3 contains 16 residues. The germline V gene has CDR1 SGHTA and CDR2 FQGTGA.

The chain links TRBV11-2 to TRBJ1-2; D remains unclear. With 6 bases removed from V and 8 bases from J, the gap between germline ends came to 19 bases. In germline, CDR1 is SGHAT, CDR2 FQNNGV. CDR3 length: 14 amino acids. CDR3: CASRTPARGGGYTF. The CDR3 DNA reads TGTGCCAGCAGAACCCCCGCCCGGGGAGGCGGCTACACCTTC.